The present T cell receptor (beta chain) was sequenced within a study of shared clonotypes between healthy human individuals. The wider study: Participating donors consisted of two women and a few men aged 18 to 49. Points from the study as a whole: In this cohort, only blood was sampled, and tissue repertoires likely differ. The study generally estimated greater richness for naive than memory subsets.

About this clone: What it recognizes is unknown.

Sequencing was performed with immunoSEQ multiplex PCR; in TCRdb, only in-frame clones are kept and a portion is missing. The data contain millions of clones, about 92% of them singletons. With 4 bases clipped from V and 2 bases from J, the junction kept 8 bases outside the gene matches. From germline, CDR1 is MNHEY and CDR2 SVGAGI. The CDR3 loop spans 15 amino acids. The J gene is TRBJ2-7, the V gene TRBV6-5; 7 positions match TRBD1. This TCR was sampled from a young man in good health. Sequenced input: naive CD4+ T cells sorted from blood. This sample's subset: CD45RA+ positively selected. The CDR3 DNA is TGTGCCAGCAGTTCCCTTGGACAGGTCGCCTACGAGCAGTACTTC. The encoded protein is CASSSLGQVAYEQYF.